This T cell receptor beta chain was identified during a study of T-cell reconstitution after alpha-beta-depleted transplantation in children. General study results and limits: A year post-transplant, T-cell counts and diversity derived mostly from newly produced T cells.

Molecular barcoding with unique molecular identifiers was used for the TCRbeta library. Using its own MiXCR run on the PCR reads, TCRdb lists one record per CDR3 protein. There are about 580,000 distinct CDR3 sequences in the sample; 27% occur only once, and approximately 33% lies in the top ten. Germline CDR1 MDHEN, CDR2 SYDVKM. V was cut by 6 bases and J by 5 bases, with 17 bases left in between. The CDR3 has 15 amino acids. A remark on this clonotype: The antigen remains undetermined.

The chain uses TRBV28 and TRBJ2-1, with D perhaps assigned TRBD1 or TRBD2 (5 bases each). The sequence came from a boy under three years old with Wiskott-Aldrich syndrome, due to receive a stem cell transplant. The sample consisted of PBMCs, taken before TCRalphabeta/CD19-depleted stem cell transplant. CDR3 bases: TGTGCCAGCAGCCAAGGCACGGGACCTCACAATGAGCAGTTCTTC. This encodes CASSQGTGPHNEQFF. Supplemented by reference TRBV28 and TRBJ2-1, the full variable domain reads DVKVTQSSRYLVKRTGEKVFLECVQDMDHENMFWYRQDPGLGLRLIYFSYDVKMKEKGDIPEGYSVSREKKERFSLILESASTNQTSMYLCASSQGTGPHNEQFFGPGTRLTVL.